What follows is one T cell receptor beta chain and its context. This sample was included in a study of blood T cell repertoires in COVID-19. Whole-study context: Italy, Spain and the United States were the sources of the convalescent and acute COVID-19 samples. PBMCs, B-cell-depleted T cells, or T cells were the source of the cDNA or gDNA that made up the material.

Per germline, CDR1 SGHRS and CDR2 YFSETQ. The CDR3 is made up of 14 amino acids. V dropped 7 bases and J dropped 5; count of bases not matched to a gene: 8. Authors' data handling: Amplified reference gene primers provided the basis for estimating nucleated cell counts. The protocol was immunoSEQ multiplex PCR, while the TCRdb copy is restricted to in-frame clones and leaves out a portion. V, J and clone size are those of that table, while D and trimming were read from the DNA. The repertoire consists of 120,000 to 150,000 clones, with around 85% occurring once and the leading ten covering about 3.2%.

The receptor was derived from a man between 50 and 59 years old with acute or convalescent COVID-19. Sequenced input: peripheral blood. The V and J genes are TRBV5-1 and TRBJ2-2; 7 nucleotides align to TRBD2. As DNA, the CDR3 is TGCGCCAGCTCCTATCAGCGGGATACCGGGGAGCTGTTTTTT. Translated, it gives CASSYQRDTGELFF.